This entry features one T cell receptor (beta chain) sequence. These data originate in a study of cytomegalovirus exposure and HLA in healthy donors. Study background: Some 80 million unique TCRs from HLA-typed donors were held in an early data release. Among approximately 390 genotyped donors, around 77% fell in the Caucasian-associated ancestry cluster.

The PCR made use of 60 Vbeta and 13 Jbeta primers. Method: immunoSEQ multiplex PCR; TCRdb's copy keeps in-frame clones and lacks some. This table holds about 200,000 clones, around 75% found once. Sequencing used PBMCs. The sequence was collected from a male donor in good health and CMV-seropositive.

CDR3 protein: CASSHGGSTDTQYF. CDR3 DNA sequence: TGTGCCAGCAGCCACGGGGGTAGCACAGATACGCAGTATTTT. The chain combines TRBV7-3 with TRBJ2-3; a possible D gene is TRBD2 (6 bases). Trimming stripped 5 bases from V and 0 bases from J, with 9 bases between. Germline V gives CDR1 SGHTA, CDR2 FQGTGA. CDR3 size: 14 residues.